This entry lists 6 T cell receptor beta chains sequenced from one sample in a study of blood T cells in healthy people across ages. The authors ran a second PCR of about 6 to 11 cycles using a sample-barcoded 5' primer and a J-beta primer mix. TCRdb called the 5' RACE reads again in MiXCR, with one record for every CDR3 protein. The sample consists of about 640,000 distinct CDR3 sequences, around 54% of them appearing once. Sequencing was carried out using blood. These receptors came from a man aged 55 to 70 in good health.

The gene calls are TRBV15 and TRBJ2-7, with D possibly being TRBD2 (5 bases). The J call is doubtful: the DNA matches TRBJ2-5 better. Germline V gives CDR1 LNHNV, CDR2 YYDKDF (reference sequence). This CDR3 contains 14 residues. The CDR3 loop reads CATSRDPSTETQYF. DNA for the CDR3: TGTGCCACCAGCAGAGATCCTAGCACAGAGACCCAGTACTTC.

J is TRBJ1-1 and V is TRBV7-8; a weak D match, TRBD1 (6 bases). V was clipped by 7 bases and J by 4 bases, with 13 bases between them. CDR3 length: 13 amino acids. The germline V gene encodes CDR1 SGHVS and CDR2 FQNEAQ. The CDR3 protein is CASTDKGVTEAFF. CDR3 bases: TGTGCCAGCACAGACAAGGGGGTCACTGAAGCTTTCTTT. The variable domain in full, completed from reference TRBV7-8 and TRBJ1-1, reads GAGVSQSPRYKVAKRGQDVALRCDPISGHVSLFWYQQALGQGPEFLTYFQNEAQLDKSGLPSDRFFAERPEGSVSTLKIQRTQQEDSAVYLCASTDKGVTEAFFGQGTRLTVV.

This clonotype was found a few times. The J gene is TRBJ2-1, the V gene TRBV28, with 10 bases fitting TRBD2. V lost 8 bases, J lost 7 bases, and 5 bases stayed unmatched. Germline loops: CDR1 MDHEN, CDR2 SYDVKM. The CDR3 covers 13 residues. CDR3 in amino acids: CASGTSVRNEQFF. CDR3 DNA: TGTGCCAGCGGGACTAGCGTTAGAAATGAGCAGTTCTTC.

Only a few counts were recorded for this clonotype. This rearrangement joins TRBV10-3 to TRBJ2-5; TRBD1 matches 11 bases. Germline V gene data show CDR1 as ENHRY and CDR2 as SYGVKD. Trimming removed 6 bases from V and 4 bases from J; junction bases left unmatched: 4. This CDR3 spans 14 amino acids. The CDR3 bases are TGTGCCATCAGAACCGGGACAGGGGGAGAGACCCAGTACTTC. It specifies CAIRTGTGGETQYF.

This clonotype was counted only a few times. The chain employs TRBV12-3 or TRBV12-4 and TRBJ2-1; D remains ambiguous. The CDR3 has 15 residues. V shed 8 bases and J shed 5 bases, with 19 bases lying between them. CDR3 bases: TGTGCCAGCCGTGCCGAGGTCACGAGGAACAATGAGCAGTTCTTC. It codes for CASRAEVTRNNEQFF.

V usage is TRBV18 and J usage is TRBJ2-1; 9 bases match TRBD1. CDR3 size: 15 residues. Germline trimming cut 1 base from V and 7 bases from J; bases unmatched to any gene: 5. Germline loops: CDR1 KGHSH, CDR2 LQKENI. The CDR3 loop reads CASSPLGTGLNEQFF. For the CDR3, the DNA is TGTGCCAGCTCACCACTGGGGACAGGGTTGAATGAGCAGTTCTTC.